The 26 T cell receptor beta chains reported below all come from one sample, sequenced in a study of blood T cell repertoires in COVID-19. Clones were sequenced by immunoSEQ multiplex PCR, and TCRdb holds only the in-frame ones, with some missing. Of about 230,000 clones listed, roughly 88% are singletons. What was sequenced was peripheral blood. Source of these receptors: a woman in her 40s who had recovered from COVID-19.

V is TRBV7-9 and J is TRBJ2-7; the match to TRBD1 covers 9 bases. The CDR3 has 14 residues. In germline, CDR1 is SEHNR, CDR2 FQNEAQ (reference sequence). J lost 6 bases, V lost 5 bases, and 8 bases had no gene match. The DNA of the CDR3 is TGTGCCAGCAGCCGGCGGGACAGGGCGTCCGAGCAGTACTTC. Residues: CASSRRDRASEQYF.

This clone has just a few counts. The chain is built from TRBV6-5 and TRBJ1-2, with TRBD1 matching 8 bases. V gave up 6 bases and J gave up 4 bases; unmatched junction bases: 7. The CDR3 runs to 14 residues. Germline CDR1 and CDR2: MNHEY and SVGAGI. For the CDR3, the DNA is TGTGCCAGCAGGCCCCAGGGGGCCTCCTATGGCTACACCTTC. It yields the protein CASRPQGASYGYTF.

J is TRBJ1-2 and V is TRBV28; the D gene is possibly TRBD1 (6 bases). The ends were cut back, 3 bases at V and 0 bases at J, with 11 bases in the middle. This CDR3 is built from 15 residues. Germline CDR1 MDHEN, CDR2 SYDVKM. CDR3 nucleotides: TGTGCCAGCAGTTTTGGGGGCAGTACTAACTATGGCTACACCTTC. This sequence encodes CASSFGGSTNYGYTF.

The chain joins TRBV5-4 to TRBJ2-3; TRBD2 is a possible D gene (6 bases). The CDR3 has 14 residues. Germline V gives CDR1 SGHNT, CDR2 YYREEE (reference sequence). Trimming removed 4 bases from V and 1 base from J, with 10 bases in between. Here the CDR3 DNA reads TGTGCCAGCAGCCGGGGAGGACGCACAGATACGCAGTATTTT. Its protein product is CASSRGGRTDTQYF.

This clone was detected only once. This chain joins TRBV19 and TRBJ1-1; TRBD1 aligns across 8 bases. CDR1 is LNHDA, CDR2 SQIVND, per germline (reference sequence). CDR3 length equals 14 residues. The V and J ends lost 8 bases and 8 bases, in that order; junction bases with no gene match: 13. The CDR3 region is CASAGTGGGREAFF. CDR3 nucleotide sequence: TGTGCCAGTGCCGGCACAGGGGGGGGTAGGGAAGCTTTCTTT. The whole variable domain, filled in from reference TRBV19 and TRBJ1-1, reads DGGITQSPKYLFRKEGQNVTLSCEQNLNHDAMYWYRQDPGQGLRLIYYSQIVNDFQKGDIAEGYSVSREKKESFPLTVTSAQKNPTAFYLCASAGTGGGREAFFGQGTRLTVV.

This clone was observed once. The chain uses TRBV27 and TRBJ2-3, with 7 positions matching TRBD1. The CDR3 has 16 residues. The V and J ends lost 2 bases and 1 base, in that order; junction bases with no gene match: 6. Per germline, CDR1 MNHEY and CDR2 SMNVEV (reference sequence). This CDR3 reads CASSLEGAMGTDTQYF. CDR3 in DNA: TGTGCCAGCAGTTTAGAGGGGGCGATGGGCACAGATACGCAGTATTTT.

This clone has a handful of counts. J is TRBJ2-7 and V is TRBV5-8, with TRBD1 matching 11 bases. Trimming at V came to 7 bases and at J to 2 bases, leaving 14 bases not matched to a gene. Germline loops: CDR1 SGHTS, CDR2 YDEGEE. This CDR3 region has 17 residues. The chain's CDR3 is CASAYGSGGQGAYEQYF. The DNA for the CDR3 is TGTGCCAGCGCTTACGGTAGTGGGGGACAGGGGGCCTACGAGCAGTACTTC. Full variable domain (remainder filled in from reference TRBV5-8 and TRBJ2-7): EAGVTQSPTHLIKTRGQQATLRCSPISGHTSVYWYQQALGLGLQFLLWYDEGEERNRGNFPPRFSGRQFPNYSSELNVNALELEDSALYLCASAYGSGGQGAYEQYFGPGTRLTVT.

V and J are TRBV7-2 and TRBJ2-5; 8 bases map to TRBD2. V was clipped by 3 bases and J by 1 base; unmatched bases: 4. Germline V lookup: CDR1 SGHTA, CDR2 FQGNSA. The CDR3 totals 15 residues. The CDR3 loop reads CASSFHGTSQETQYF. The CDR3 DNA reads TGTGCCAGCAGCTTCCACGGGACTAGCCAAGAGACCCAGTACTTC.

The gene calls are TRBV9 and TRBJ2-1; 7 bases fit TRBD2. The CDR3 covers 14 residues. CDR1 and CDR2 from the germline V gene are SGDLS and YYNGEE. Trimming cost V 4 bases and J 4 bases; bases outside gene matches: 5. The CDR3 here is CASSKSGNYNEQFF. CDR3 sequence (DNA): TGTGCCAGCAGCAAAAGCGGGAATTACAATGAGCAGTTCTTC.

The chain is built from TRBV5-4 and TRBJ1-1; 9 bases align to TRBD1. The CDR3 runs to 15 residues. Trimming at V came to 4 bases and at J to 4 bases, leaving 8 bases not matched to a gene. CDR1 is SGHNT, CDR2 YYREEE, per germline (reference sequence). The CDR3, as DNA: TGTGCCAGCAGCCCAGGGACAGGGCTCGGCACTGAAGCTTTCTTT. Translating it yields CASSPGTGLGTEAFF.

The chain uses TRBV6-2 or TRBV6-3 and TRBJ2-1, with D unresolved. Trimming took 0 bases from V and 3 from J, leaving 3 bases between them. The CDR3 has 13 residues. Germline CDR1 and CDR2: MNHEY and SVGEGT. The DNA for the CDR3 is TGTGCCAGCAGTTACTCTAGCTACAATGAGCAGTTCTTC. It specifies CASSYSSYNEQFF.

Comment on this clone: In the same sample, other DNA sequences code for this CDR3. The chain couples TRBV18 to TRBJ1-5, with no clear D. Between the trimmed V and J ends, which lost 2 bases and 5 bases, there was a span of 7 bases. The germline V gene has CDR1 KGHSH and CDR2 LQKENI. The CDR3 is 13 amino acids. CDR3 sequence (DNA): TGTGCCAGCTCACCAGGGAGCGATCAGCCCCAGCATTTT. This codes for CASSPGSDQPQHF.

The gene calls are TRBV18 and TRBJ1-5; 7 nucleotides match TRBD1. After removal of 4 bases from V and 5 bases from J, the junction contained 8 bases not matched to a gene. The V gene's germline CDR1 is KGHSH and CDR2 LQKENI. The CDR3 has 15 amino acids. The CDR3, as DNA: TGTGCCAGCTCACTTGCAGGGGGGTCCGATCAGCCCCAGCATTTT. The encoded protein is CASSLAGGSDQPQHF.

The gene calls are TRBV4-3 and TRBJ2-2; D perhaps matches TRBD2 (6 bases). Germline V lookup: CDR1 LGHNA, CDR2 YSLEER. Trimming removed 7 bases at V and 7 bases at J, with 16 bases between. There are 14 residues in the CDR3. The chain's CDR3 is CASTEGLYVGELFF. CDR3 nucleotide sequence: TGCGCCAGCACGGAGGGACTTTATGTCGGGGAGCTGTTTTTT.

The chain links TRBV7-2 to TRBJ1-4; D is perhaps TRBD1 (5 bases). The V gene's germline CDR1 is SGHTA and CDR2 FQGNSA. This CDR3 contains 17 residues. With 1 base removed from V and 5 bases from J, the gap between germline ends came to 17 bases. DNA for the CDR3: TGTGCCAGCAGCTTAGGGATGTTCGACAGCCACAATGAAAAACTGTTTTTT. This encodes CASSLGMFDSHNEKLFF.

The chain joins TRBV30 to TRBJ2-5, with TRBD1 identical over 9 bases. CDR3 length: 16 residues. With 4 bases clipped from V and 0 bases from J, the junction kept 9 bases outside the gene matches. Germline V gives CDR1 GTSNPN, CDR2 SVGIG (reference sequence). The CDR3 nucleotides are TGTGCCTGGACCCTAACGGGACAGGGAAACCAAGAGACCCAGTACTTC. Translation: CAWTLTGQGNQETQYF.

This chain connects TRBV2 to TRBJ2-1, with 9 bases lining up with TRBD1. The CDR3 is 14 residues long. With 4 bases clipped from V and 7 bases from J, the junction kept 5 bases outside the gene matches. The V gene's germline CDR1 is SNHLY and CDR2 FYNNEI. The CDR3 loop reads CASSGQGGGNEQFF. In nucleotides, the CDR3 is TGTGCCAGCAGTGGACAGGGGGGTGGAAATGAGCAGTTCTTC.

V and J are TRBV7-5 and TRBJ1-2; the D segment call TRBD1 is taken from the table without a DNA check. TRBV7-5 is a pseudogene. This CDR3 comprises 13 residues. The CDR3 sequence is CARRYPDRYGYTF. CDR3 in DNA: TGTGCCAGAAGGTATCCTGACAGATATGGCTACACCTTC.

Here the CDR3 reads CASSVEGDSYNEQFF. CDR3 in DNA: TGTGCCAGCAGTGTTGAGGGGGACTCCTACAATGAGCAGTTCTTC. This rearrangement joins TRBV6-4 to TRBJ2-1; D might be TRBD1 (6 bases). The CDR3 is made up of 15 amino acids. CDR1 MRHNA and CDR2 SNTAGT come from the germline V gene. Trimming left V 4 bases short and J 0 bases short, with 10 bases between.

The V call is TRBV28, the J call TRBJ1-1, with 10 bases identical to TRBD1. CDR3 length: 15 residues. After removal of 5 bases from V and 6 bases from J, the junction contained 9 bases not matched to a gene. CDR1 and CDR2 from the germline V gene are MDHEN and SYDVKM. For the CDR3, the DNA is TGTGCCAGCAGTGGCCTGACAGGGGGCGCGCCTGAAGCTTTCTTT. As protein: CASSGLTGGAPEAFF.

V usage is TRBV6-5 and J usage is TRBJ2-3; possibly TRBD1 for D (5 bases). Germline V gene lookup returns CDR1 MNHEY and CDR2 SVGAGI. CDR3 size: 15 residues. V dropped 3 bases and J dropped 0 bases, with 10 bases sitting between them. CDR3 sequence (DNA): TGTGCCAGCAGTTATAAGGGGTATAGCACAGATACGCAGTATTTT. Translating it yields CASSYKGYSTDTQYF.

This chain connects TRBV19 to TRBJ1-1, with D possibly matching TRBD1 (5 bases). Trimming took 7 bases from V and 1 from J, leaving 22 bases between them. This CDR3 contains 17 residues. The germline gives CDR1 LNHDA, CDR2 SQIVND (reference sequence). CDR3 amino acids: CASNDQGSPTGNTEAFF. In DNA, the CDR3 is TGTGCCAGTAACGACCAGGGAAGCCCGACGGGGAACACTGAAGCTTTCTTT.

This chain uses TRBV11-3 with TRBJ2-3; the match to TRBD2 covers 8 bases. The CDR3 spans 18 residues. V was clipped by 0 bases and J by 1 base; unmatched bases: 9. Germline CDR1 and CDR2: SGHNT and YENEEA. Written as DNA, the CDR3 is TGTGCCAGCAGCTTAGATAGGAGCGGGGGATGGGGCACAGATACGCAGTATTTT. It translates to CASSLDRSGGWGTDTQYF.

This clone appeared a single time. The chain is built from TRBV3-1 (or the pseudogene TRBV3-2) and TRBJ1-2; D is perhaps TRBD1 (5 bases). CDR3 length: 13 residues. Germline assignment: CDR1 LGHDT and CDR2 YNNKEL (reference sequence). Trimming pared 4 bases from V and 4 bases from J, leaving 10 bases between. CDR3 in amino acids: CASSRGGAYGYTF. The CDR3 DNA reads TGTGCCAGCAGCCGCGGGGGTGCCTATGGCTACACCTTC.

This clone was observed a handful of times. CDR3 protein: CASSQGFVSLQAFF. The CDR3 DNA reads TGTGCCAGCAGCCAAGGTTTTGTGTCCCTGCAGGCTTTCTTT. The J gene is TRBJ1-1, the V gene TRBV3-1 (or the pseudogene TRBV3-2), with D unclear. Germline CDR1 and CDR2: LGHDT and YNNKEL (reference sequence). The CDR3 has 14 residues. V lost 1 base and J lost 11, with 17 bases in between.

Written as DNA, the CDR3 is TGCGCCAGCAGCCAAGGGACAGGGGGAGCTAATGAAAAACTGTTTTTT. It specifies CASSQGTGGANEKLFF. The chain combines TRBV5-1 with TRBJ1-4, with 11 bases matching TRBD1. With V trimmed by 4 bases and J by 3 bases, 5 bases remained unmatched. The CDR3 contains 16 residues. CDR1 and CDR2 (germline): SGHRS, YFSETQ. The variable domain in full, with the rest retrieved from reference TRBV5-1 and TRBJ1-4, is KAGVTQTPRYLIKTRGQQVTLSCSPISGHRSVSWYQQTPGQGLQFLFEYFSETQRNKGNFPGRFSGRQFSNSRSEMNVSTLELGDSALYLCASSQGTGGANEKLFFGSGTQLSVL.